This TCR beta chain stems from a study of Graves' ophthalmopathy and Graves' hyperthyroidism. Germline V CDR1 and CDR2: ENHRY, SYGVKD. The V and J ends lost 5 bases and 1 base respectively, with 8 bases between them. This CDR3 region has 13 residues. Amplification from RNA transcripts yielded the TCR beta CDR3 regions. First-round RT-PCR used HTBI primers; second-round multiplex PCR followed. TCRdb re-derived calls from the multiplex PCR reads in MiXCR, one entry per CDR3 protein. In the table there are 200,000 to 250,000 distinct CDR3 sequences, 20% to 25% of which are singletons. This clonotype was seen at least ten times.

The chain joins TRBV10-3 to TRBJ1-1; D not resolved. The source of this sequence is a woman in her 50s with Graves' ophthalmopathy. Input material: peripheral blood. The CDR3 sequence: CAISSLGNTEAFF. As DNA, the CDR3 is TGTGCCATCAGTAGTCTAGGGAACACTGAAGCTTTCTTT.